The next 15 T cell receptor beta chains were all read from a single sample in a study of T-cell reconstitution after alpha-beta-depleted transplantation in children. The TCRbeta library was prepared with unique molecular identifiers. Via MiXCR, TCRdb re-called the PCR reads, giving one row per CDR3 protein. There are about 980,000 distinct CDR3 sequences in the sample; 25% to 30% occur only once, and roughly 30% lies in the top ten. Sample: PBMCs, mostly from graft donor cells, taken 360 days after TCRalphabeta/CD19-depleted stem cell transplant. The receptor set was obtained from a boy under three years old who had a stem cell transplant for SCID, so the T cells may come from the graft donor.

This clonotype appeared a few times. The chain uses TRBV28 and TRBJ2-7; a weak D match, TRBD1 (5 bases). Trimming stripped 6 bases from V and 4 bases from J, with 13 bases between. The germline V gene has CDR1 MDHEN and CDR2 SYDVKM. The CDR3 totals 13 residues. CDR3 DNA sequence: TGTGCCAGCAGCCCTCCGACAGCTTACGAGCAGTACTTC. This encodes CASSPPTAYEQYF.

This clonotype was picked up a small number of times. The V and J genes are TRBV20-1 and TRBJ2-3; 11 positions match TRBD2. The germline gives CDR1 DFQATT, CDR2 SNEGSKA (reference sequence). This CDR3 spans 18 amino acids. J lost 3 bases, V lost 0 bases, and 11 bases had no gene match. DNA for the CDR3: TGCAGTGCTAGAGATGTGGCTAGCGGGGGGCCAGGTACAGATACGCAGTATTTT. Its protein product is CSARDVASGGPGTDTQYF.

This clonotype was counted a few times. The V call is TRBV7-9, the J call TRBJ2-4; 8 nucleotides agree with TRBD1. The germline CDR1 and CDR2 sequences are SEHNR and FQNEAQ (reference sequence). The CDR3 spans 16 residues. Trimming removed 3 bases from V and 4 bases from J; junction bases left unmatched: 8. This chain's CDR3 is CASSFVSTGAKNIQYF. In nucleotides, the CDR3 is TGTGCCAGCAGCTTCGTATCGACAGGGGCGAAAAACATTCAGTACTTC.

This clonotype was found a few times. The gene calls are TRBV12-3 or TRBV12-4 and TRBJ1-1, with unresolved D. Trimming pared 4 bases from V and 0 bases from J, leaving 9 bases between. There are 14 residues in the CDR3. As DNA, the CDR3 is TGTGCCAGCAGTTCCCCGAACATGAACACTGAAGCTTTCTTT. It yields the protein CASSSPNMNTEAFF.

The V and J genes are TRBV5-1 and TRBJ1-1; possible D gene TRBD1, 6 bases. Germline assignment: CDR1 SGHRS and CDR2 YFSETQ. The CDR3 loop spans 16 amino acids. The V end lost 3 bases, the J end lost 4 bases, and 19 bases lay between the germline ends. Here the CDR3 reads CASSSTGPEHGTEAFF. DNA for the CDR3: TGCGCCAGCAGCTCCACAGGGCCCGAACACGGCACTGAAGCTTTCTTT.

This clonotype was seen only once. The rearrangement joins TRBV16 to TRBJ2-1; D may correspond to TRBD1 or TRBD2 (5 bases each). Trimming removed 8 bases at V and 8 bases at J, with 10 bases between. CDR3 length equals 11 residues. Looked up from germline, CDR1 is KGHSY and CDR2 is FQNENV. The CDR3 loop is CASGQGHEQFF. The CDR3 DNA sequence: TGTGCCAGCGGTCAGGGACATGAGCAGTTCTTC.

The chain employs TRBV5-1 and TRBJ2-7; the match to TRBD1 covers 7 bases. The CDR3 runs to 16 residues. The ends lost 5 bases at V and 3 bases at J; junction bases unmatched: 14. Germline CDR1 is SGHRS and CDR2 is YFSETQ. CDR3 amino acids: CASRHNSGTANYEQYF. CDR3 bases: TGCGCCAGCAGACACAACTCCGGGACAGCTAACTACGAGCAGTACTTC.

This clonotype was seen a handful of times. J is TRBJ1-3 and V is TRBV12-3 or TRBV12-4; D is undetermined. This CDR3 is 13 amino acids long. V was cut by 7 bases and J by 1 base, with 8 bases left in between. The CDR3 spells CASTIGSGNTIYF. The CDR3 bases are TGTGCCAGCACCATTGGGTCTGGAAACACCATATATTTT.

V usage is TRBV2 and J usage is TRBJ2-3; 10 positions match TRBD2. J gave up 3 bases and V 3 bases, and 3 bases lay outside the gene matches. CDR1 is SNHLY, CDR2 FYNNEI, per germline. CDR3 size: 15 residues. CDR3 nucleotide sequence: TGTGCCAGCAGTGAGCTAGCGGGGGAAACAGATACGCAGTATTTT. Translating gives CASSELAGETDTQYF.

The gene calls are TRBV12-3 or TRBV12-4 and TRBJ1-2; 7 bases are shared with TRBD1. The CDR3 is 15 residues long. With V trimmed by 1 base and J by 8 bases, 10 bases remained unmatched. For the CDR3, the DNA is TGTGCCAGCAGTTTAGAGGGGGCTACATGGGGCGGCTACACCTTC. Its protein product is CASSLEGATWGGYTF.

The chain has TRBV4-1 and TRBJ1-6; 9 nucleotides line up with TRBD1. After removal of 6 bases from V and 9 bases from J, the junction contained 21 bases not matched to a gene. This CDR3 contains 19 residues. Germline CDR1 is MGHRA and CDR2 is YSYEKL. As DNA, the CDR3 is TGCGCCAGCAGACGCACAGGGGGCGGAAGGGTCGGGTCCAGTTCACCCCTCCACTTT. Its translation: CASRRTGGGRVGSSSPLHF.

This clonotype was seen more than once but under ten times. The CDR3 is CASSQGATGDSDEQFF. CDR3 coding DNA: TGCGCCAGCAGCCAAGGTGCGACAGGGGATTCCGATGAGCAGTTCTTC. The chain carries TRBV4-1 and TRBJ2-1; TRBD1 matches 8 bases. Germline V gene data show CDR1 as MGHRA and CDR2 as YSYEKL. J lost 8 bases, V lost 1 base, and 10 bases had no gene match. The CDR3 totals 16 residues.

This clonotype was seen more than once but under ten times. The rearrangement uses TRBV28 and TRBJ2-1; TRBD1 is a possible D gene (9 bases). With 5 bases removed from V and 3 bases from J, the gap between germline ends came to 26 bases. Looked up from germline, CDR1 is MDHEN and CDR2 is SYDVKM. CDR3 length equals 19 residues. CDR3: CASSPGQGKGRGVYNEQFF. For the CDR3, the DNA is TGTGCCAGCAGTCCAGGACAGGGGAAAGGGCGGGGGGTCTACAATGAGCAGTTCTTC.

This clonotype occurred a few times. The genes are TRBV15 and TRBJ2-1, with D perhaps matching TRBD1 (5 bases). Trimming removed 8 bases from V and 7 bases from J, with 15 bases in between. CDR1 and CDR2 from the germline V gene are LNHNV and YYDKDF (reference sequence). This CDR3 has 13 residues. CDR3 region: CATASGFWNEQFF. The DNA for the CDR3 is TGTGCCACCGCGTCAGGGTTTTGGAATGAGCAGTTCTTC.

The rearrangement uses TRBV11-2 and TRBJ2-3; D could derive from TRBD1 or TRBD2 (5 bases each). The CDR3 length is 15 residues. V was cut by 5 bases and J by 6 bases, with 18 bases left in between. Germline V lookup: CDR1 SGHAT, CDR2 FQNNGV. CDR3 nucleotide sequence: TGTGCCAGCAGCCGAACCGGGACCCCGAGGGATACGCAGTATTTT. Amino acid sequence: CASSRTGTPRDTQYF.